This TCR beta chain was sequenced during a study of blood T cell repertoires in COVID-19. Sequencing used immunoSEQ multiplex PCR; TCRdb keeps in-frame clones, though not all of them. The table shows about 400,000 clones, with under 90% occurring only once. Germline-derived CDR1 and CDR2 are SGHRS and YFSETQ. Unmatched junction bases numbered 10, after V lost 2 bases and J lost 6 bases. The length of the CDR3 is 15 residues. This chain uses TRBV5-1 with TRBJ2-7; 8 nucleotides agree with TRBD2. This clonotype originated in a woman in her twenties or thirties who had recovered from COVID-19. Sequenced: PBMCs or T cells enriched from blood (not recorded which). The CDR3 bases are TGCGCCAGCAGCTTCGGGGGACTAGGCTCGCCCGAGCAGTACTTC. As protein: CASSFGGLGSPEQYF. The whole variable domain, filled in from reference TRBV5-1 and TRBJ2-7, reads KAGVTQTPRYLIKTRGQQVTLSCSPISGHRSVSWYQQTPGQGLQFLFEYFSETQRNKGNFPGRFSGRQFSNSRSEMNVSTLELGDSALYLCASSFGGLGSPEQYFGPGTRLTVT.